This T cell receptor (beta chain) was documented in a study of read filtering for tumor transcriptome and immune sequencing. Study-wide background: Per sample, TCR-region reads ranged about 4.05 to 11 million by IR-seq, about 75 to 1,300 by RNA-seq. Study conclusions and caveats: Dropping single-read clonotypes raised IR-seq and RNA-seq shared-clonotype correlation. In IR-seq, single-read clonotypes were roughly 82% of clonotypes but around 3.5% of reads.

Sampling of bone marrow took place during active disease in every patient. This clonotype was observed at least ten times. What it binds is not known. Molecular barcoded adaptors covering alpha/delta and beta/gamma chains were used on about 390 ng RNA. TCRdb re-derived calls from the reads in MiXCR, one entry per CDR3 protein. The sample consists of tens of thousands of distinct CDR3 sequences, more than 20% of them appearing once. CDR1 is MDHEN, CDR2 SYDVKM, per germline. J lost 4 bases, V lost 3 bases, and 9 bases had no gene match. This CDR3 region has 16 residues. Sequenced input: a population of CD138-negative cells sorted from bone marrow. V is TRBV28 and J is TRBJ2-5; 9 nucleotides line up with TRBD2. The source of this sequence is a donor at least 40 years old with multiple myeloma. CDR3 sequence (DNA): TGTGCCAGCAGTTTCCGGCTAGCGGGAAAGAGAGAGACCCAGTACTTC. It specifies CASSFRLAGKRETQYF.